The subject of this entry is one T cell receptor beta chain. Per the original methods: Nucleated cell number was recorded as an estimate derived from reference gene primer amplification. The repertoire was sequenced with immunoSEQ multiplex PCR; TCRdb's copy has only in-frame clones and lacks some. Clone size and V and J calls were adopted from that table, with D and trimming inferred from the DNA. Of some 250,000 clones in the sample, around 90% are singletons; the top ten hold approximately 7.2%. The data were obtained in a study of blood T cell repertoires in COVID-19. At the level of the study: Collection of acute and convalescent COVID-19 samples took place in the United States, Italy and Spain. From T cells, B-cell-depleted T cells, or PBMCs came the material, which was cDNA or gDNA.

The CDR3 runs 13 residues. Trimming shortened V by 3 bases and J by 3 bases, and 8 bases separated the two germline ends. What was sequenced was peripheral blood. The sequence was obtained from a woman aged 65 to 85 with active or convalescent COVID-19. V and J are TRBV12-3 or TRBV12-4 and TRBJ1-2, with D unclear. Here the CDR3 reads CASSLIPDYGYTF. As DNA, the CDR3 is TGTGCCAGCAGTTTGATCCCAGACTATGGCTACACCTTC.